The present T cell receptor (beta chain) was sequenced within a study of T cell responses to AZD1222 COVID-19 vaccine. Germline CDR1 KGHDR, CDR2 SFDVKD. The CDR3 sequence is 14 residues long. Trimming removed 3 bases from V and 5 bases from J, with 12 bases in between. Generated by immunoSEQ multiplex PCR, the TCRdb table keeps only in-frame clones and is missing some. Of about 120,000 clones listed, about 89% were seen once; the top ten hold roughly 5.7%. The chain carries TRBV24-1 and TRBJ1-2; a weak D match, TRBD1 (6 bases). The source was peripheral blood, collected on day 0 of AZD1222 vaccination. The source of this sequence is an adult in good health. The CDR3 sequence is CATSDQGQSYGYTF. CDR3 nucleotides: TGTGCCACCAGTGATCAGGGGCAATCTTATGGCTACACCTTC.